This TCR beta chain was captured by sequencing in a study of blood T cell repertoires in COVID-19. Study as a whole: Acute-phase and convalescent COVID-19 samples originated in the United States, Italy and Spain.

Recovered status applied to Cohort 3 donors who had two consecutive negative PCRs. It also applied to those with clearance or with symptom resolution. Trimming pared 0 bases from V and 0 bases from J, leaving 12 bases between. Germline V CDR1 and CDR2: PRHDT, FYEKMQ (reference sequence). CDR3 length equals 16 residues. The assay was immunoSEQ multiplex PCR, and TCRdb's table has in-frame clones only and misses some. This table holds under 350,000 clones, 86% found once. The sample comprised PBMCs or T cells enriched from blood (not recorded which). This clonotype was obtained from a woman aged 18 to 35 who had recovered from COVID-19. The chain carries TRBV13 and TRBJ2-7, with TRBD2 as a possible D gene (5 bases). In DNA form, the CDR3 reads TGTGCCAGCAGCTTAGGGGGCGGAACTAGCTCCTACGAGCAGTACTTC. Its protein product is CASSLGGGTSSYEQYF.